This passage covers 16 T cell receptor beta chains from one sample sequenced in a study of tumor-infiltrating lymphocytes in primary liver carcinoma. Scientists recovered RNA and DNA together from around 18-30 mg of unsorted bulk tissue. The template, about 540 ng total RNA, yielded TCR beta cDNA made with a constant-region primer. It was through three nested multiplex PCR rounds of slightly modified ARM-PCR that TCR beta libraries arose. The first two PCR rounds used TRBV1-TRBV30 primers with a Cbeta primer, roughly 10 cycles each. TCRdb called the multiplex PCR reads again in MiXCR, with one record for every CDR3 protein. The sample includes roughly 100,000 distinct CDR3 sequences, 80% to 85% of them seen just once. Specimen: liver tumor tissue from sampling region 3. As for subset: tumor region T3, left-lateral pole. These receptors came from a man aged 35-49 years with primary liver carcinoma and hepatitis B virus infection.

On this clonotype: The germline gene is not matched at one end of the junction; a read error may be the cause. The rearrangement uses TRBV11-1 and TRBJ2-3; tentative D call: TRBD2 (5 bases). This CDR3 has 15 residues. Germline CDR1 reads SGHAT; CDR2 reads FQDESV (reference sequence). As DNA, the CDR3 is TGTGCCAGAAGTTTGCCGTGGGAGAGCACAGATTCGCAATATTTT. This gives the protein CARSLPWESTDSQYF.

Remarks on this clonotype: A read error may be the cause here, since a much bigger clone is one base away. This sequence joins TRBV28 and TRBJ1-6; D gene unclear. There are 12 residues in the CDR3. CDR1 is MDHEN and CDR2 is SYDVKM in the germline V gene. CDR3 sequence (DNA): TGTGCCAGCAGTTTACGCGCTTCACTCCTCCACTTT. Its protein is CASSLRASLLHF.

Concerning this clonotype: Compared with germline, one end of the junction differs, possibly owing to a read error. The CDR3 nucleotides are TGTACCAGCAGCTTAGATAGTGGCGGGAGGTTCTACAATGAGCAGTTCTTT. This gives the protein CTSSLDSGGRFYNEQFF. The chain combines TRBV11-2 with TRBJ2-1; 8 positions match TRBD2. The CDR3 sequence is 17 residues long. CDR1 is SGHAT, CDR2 FQNNGV, per germline.

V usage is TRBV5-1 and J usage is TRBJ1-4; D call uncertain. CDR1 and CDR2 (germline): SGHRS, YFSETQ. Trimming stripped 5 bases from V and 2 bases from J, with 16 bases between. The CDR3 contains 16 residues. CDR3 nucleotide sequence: TGCGCCAGCAGGCACAACACAGAGGCCACTAATGAAAAACTGTTTTTT. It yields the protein CASRHNTEATNEKLFF.

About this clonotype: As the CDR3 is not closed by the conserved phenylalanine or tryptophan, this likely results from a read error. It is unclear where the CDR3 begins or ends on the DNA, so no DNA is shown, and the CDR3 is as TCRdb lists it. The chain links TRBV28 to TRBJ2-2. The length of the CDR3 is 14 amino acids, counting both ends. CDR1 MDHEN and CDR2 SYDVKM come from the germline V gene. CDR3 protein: CASSYVGSAGELLL.

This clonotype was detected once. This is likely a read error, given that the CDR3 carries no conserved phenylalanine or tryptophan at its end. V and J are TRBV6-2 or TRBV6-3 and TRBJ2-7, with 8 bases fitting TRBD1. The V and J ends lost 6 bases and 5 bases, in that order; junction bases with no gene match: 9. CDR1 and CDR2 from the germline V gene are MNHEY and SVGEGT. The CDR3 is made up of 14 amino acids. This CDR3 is CASSPLDRAHEQYS. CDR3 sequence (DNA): TGTGCCAGCAGCCCCCTGGACAGGGCCCACGAGCAGTACTCC.

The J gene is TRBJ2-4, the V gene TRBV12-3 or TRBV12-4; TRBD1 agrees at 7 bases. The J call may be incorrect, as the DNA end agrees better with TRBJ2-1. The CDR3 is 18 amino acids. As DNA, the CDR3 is TGTGCCAGCACCTGGGACAGTTCTGGATGGGTGACCAAAAACACTCAGTTCTTC. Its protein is CASTWDSSGWVTKNTQFF.

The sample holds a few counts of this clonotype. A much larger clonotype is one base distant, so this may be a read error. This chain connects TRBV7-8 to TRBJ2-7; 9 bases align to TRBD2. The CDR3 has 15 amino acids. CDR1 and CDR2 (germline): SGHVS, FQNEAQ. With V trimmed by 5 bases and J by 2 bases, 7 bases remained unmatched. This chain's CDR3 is CASSTKTSGPYEQYF. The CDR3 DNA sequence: TGTGCCAGCAGCACCAAGACTAGCGGCCCCTACGAGCAGTACTTC.

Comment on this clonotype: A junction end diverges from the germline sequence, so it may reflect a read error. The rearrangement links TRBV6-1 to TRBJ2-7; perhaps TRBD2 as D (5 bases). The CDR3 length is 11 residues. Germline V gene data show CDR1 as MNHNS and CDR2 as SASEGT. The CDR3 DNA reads TGTACCAGCAGCGGACTCTACAAACAGTACTTC. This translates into CTSSGLYKQYF.

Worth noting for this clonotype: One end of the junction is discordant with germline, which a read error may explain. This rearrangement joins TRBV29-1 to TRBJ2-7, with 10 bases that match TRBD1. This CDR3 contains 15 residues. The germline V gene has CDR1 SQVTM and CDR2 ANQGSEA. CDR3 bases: TGCAGCGTTGAGGAATGGGACAGGGGAGTAGACAAGCAATACTTC. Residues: CSVEEWDRGVDKQYF.

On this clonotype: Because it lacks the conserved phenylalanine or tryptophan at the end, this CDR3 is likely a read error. In nucleotides, the CDR3 is TGTGCCAGTAGCTTGTGGGATAGGAGGACAGATACGCAGTATTAT. Translated: CASSLWDRRTDTQYY. This chain joins TRBV5-6 and TRBJ2-3, with D tentatively TRBD2 (5 bases). CDR3 length: 15 amino acids. Germline values: CDR1 SGHDT, CDR2 YYEEEE.

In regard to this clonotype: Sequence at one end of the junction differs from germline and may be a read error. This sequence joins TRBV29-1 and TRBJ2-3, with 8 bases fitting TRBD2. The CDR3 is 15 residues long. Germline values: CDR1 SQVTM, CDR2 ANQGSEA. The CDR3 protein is CGVEKAGVRTDTQYF. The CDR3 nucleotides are TGCGGCGTTGAGAAAGCGGGGGTGAGGACAGATACGCAGTATTTT.

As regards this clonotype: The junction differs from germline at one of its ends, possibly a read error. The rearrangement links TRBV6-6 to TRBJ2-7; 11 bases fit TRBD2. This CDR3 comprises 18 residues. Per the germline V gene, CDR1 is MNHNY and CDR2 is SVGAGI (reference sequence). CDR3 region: CVSSYSGLAGLSSYDQYF. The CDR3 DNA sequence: TGTGTCAGCAGTTACTCCGGACTAGCGGGCTTAAGCTCATACGACCAGTACTTC.

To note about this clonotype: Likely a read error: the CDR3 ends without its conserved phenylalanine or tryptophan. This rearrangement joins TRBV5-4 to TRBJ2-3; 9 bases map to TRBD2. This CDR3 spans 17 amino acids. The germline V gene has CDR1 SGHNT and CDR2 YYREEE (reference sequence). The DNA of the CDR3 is TGTGCCACCAGCTTGAGGAGTTTAGCGGGAGTTAGAGATACGCAGTATTCT. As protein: CATSLRSLAGVRDTQYS.

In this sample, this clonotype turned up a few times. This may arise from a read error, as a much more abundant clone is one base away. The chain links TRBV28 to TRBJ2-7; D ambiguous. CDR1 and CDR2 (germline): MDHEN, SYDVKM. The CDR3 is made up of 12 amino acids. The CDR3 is CVSSRWPYEQYF. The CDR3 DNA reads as TGTGTCAGCAGTCGGTGGCCCTACGAGCAGTACTTC.

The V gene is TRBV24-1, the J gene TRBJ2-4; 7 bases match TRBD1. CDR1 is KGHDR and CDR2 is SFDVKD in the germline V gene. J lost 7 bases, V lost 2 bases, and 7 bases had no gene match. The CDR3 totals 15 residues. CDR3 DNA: TGTGCCACCAGTGATTCGACAGGGATGGTGAACATTCAGTACTTC. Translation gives CATSDSTGMVNIQYF.